Shown below are 12 T cell receptor beta chains from a single sample sequenced in a study of blood T cell repertoires in COVID-19. Clones were sequenced by immunoSEQ multiplex PCR, and TCRdb holds only the in-frame ones, with some missing. The data show 100,000 to 150,000 clones, 70% to 75% seen once. Specimen: peripheral blood. The receptor set was obtained from a man older than 75 with COVID-19, enrolled during active disease.

The chain carries TRBV11-2 and TRBJ2-7, with D tentatively TRBD2 (5 bases). Germline CDR1 reads SGHAT; CDR2 reads FQNNGV. The CDR3 length is 14 residues. Between the trimmed V and J ends, which lost 5 bases and 1 base, there was a span of 12 bases. CDR3 amino acids: CASSPRGLSYEQYF. The CDR3, as DNA: TGTGCCAGCAGCCCCCGAGGGCTTTCCTACGAGCAGTACTTC.

This clone was recorded only once. CDR3 protein: CASSRSGLAVNNEQFF. The CDR3 coding sequence is TGTGCCAGCAGCCGCTCGGGACTAGCGGTAAACAATGAGCAGTTCTTC. The chain uses TRBV28 and TRBJ2-1; 11 bases are a match to TRBD2. The ends lost 6 bases at V and 5 bases at J; junction bases unmatched: 9. CDR3 length: 16 residues. Germline V lookup: CDR1 MDHEN, CDR2 SYDVKM.

This clone was found once. The J gene is TRBJ2-4, the V gene TRBV24-1; 12 bases are a match to TRBD2. V was pared by 9 bases and J by 0 bases, with 14 bases of the junction left unmatched. Germline V CDR1 and CDR2: KGHDR, SFDVKD. The CDR3 runs 19 residues. CDR3 in amino acids: CATPRTSGRIYVAKNIQYF. In DNA, the CDR3 is TGTGCCACCCCGCGAACTAGCGGGAGGATTTACGTAGCCAAAAACATTCAGTACTTC.

V is TRBV29-1 and J is TRBJ1-1; 8 nucleotides line up with TRBD1. CDR3 size: 14 residues. V shed 4 bases, J shed 4 bases, and the junction held 8 bases outside the gene matches. Germline CDR1 reads SQVTM; CDR2 reads ANQGSEA. CDR3 protein: CSVVSDRASTEAFF. In DNA, the CDR3 is TGCAGCGTTGTTTCGGACAGGGCGAGCACTGAAGCTTTCTTT.

J is TRBJ1-4 and V is TRBV5-6; D is unresolved. This CDR3 comprises 15 residues. CDR1 and CDR2 from the germline V gene are SGHDT and YYEEEE. Between the trimmed V and J ends, which lost 0 bases and 5 bases, there was a span of 11 bases. DNA of the CDR3: TGTGCCAGCAGCTTGGGCTGGTCACAGAATGAAAAACTGTTTTTT. Its translation: CASSLGWSQNEKLFF.

To note about this clone: Other DNA sequences in this sample translate to the same CDR3. The rearrangement links TRBV5-1 to TRBJ1-4; 7 bases match TRBD1. V was pared by 4 bases and J by 3 bases, with 3 bases of the junction left unmatched. Germline lookup yields CDR1 SGHRS and CDR2 YFSETQ. The CDR3 runs 14 residues. The CDR3 sequence is CASSLGQPNEKLFF. CDR3 nucleotide sequence: TGCGCCAGCAGCCTGGGACAGCCTAATGAAAAACTGTTTTTT.

This clone was seen once. The gene calls are TRBV18 and TRBJ2-7; D possibly corresponds to TRBD2 (6 bases). Germline CDR1 and CDR2: KGHSH and LQKENI. V gave up 0 bases and J gave up 5 bases, with 20 bases separating them. This CDR3 contains 17 residues. CDR3 DNA: TGTGCCAGCTCACCACCGGGGCATTGGGTCTGGGGGGACGAGCAGTACTTC. It encodes CASSPPGHWVWGDEQYF.

The rearrangement links TRBV6-5 to TRBJ1-1; 9 bases align to TRBD1. Germline V gene lookup returns CDR1 MNHEY and CDR2 SVGAGI. This CDR3 spans 15 amino acids. The ends lost 6 bases at V and 0 bases at J; junction bases unmatched: 5. This CDR3 reads CASSPTGGMNTEAFF. CDR3 bases: TGTGCCAGCAGCCCAACAGGGGGCATGAACACTGAAGCTTTCTTT.

This clone qualifies as medium-sized. This chain joins TRBV28 and TRBJ2-7, with TRBD2 matching over 10 bases. V shed 10 bases and J 3 bases; nucleotides not matched to a gene: 9. The V gene's germline CDR1 is MDHEN and CDR2 SYDVKM. CDR3 length: 14 amino acids. CDR3 in DNA: TGTGCCACCACTCCAATAGCGGGAGGCTACGAGCAGTACTTC. Protein sequence: CATTPIAGGYEQYF.

The rearrangement joins TRBV28 to TRBJ1-5, with TRBD1 identical over 10 bases. J lost 0 bases, V lost 4 bases, and 6 bases had no gene match. Germline assignment: CDR1 MDHEN and CDR2 SYDVKM. CDR3 length: 17 amino acids. DNA of the CDR3: TGTGCCAGCAGTTCCCCCGGGACAGGGGATAGCAATCAGCCCCAGCATTTT. The encoded protein is CASSSPGTGDSNQPQHF.

The rearrangement uses TRBV29-1 and TRBJ1-6; 7 bases agree with TRBD1. Per germline, CDR1 SQVTM and CDR2 ANQGSEA. The CDR3 is 13 amino acids. Germline trimming cut 7 bases from V and 7 bases from J; bases unmatched to any gene: 7. This CDR3 is CSALTGRNSPLHF. In nucleotides, the CDR3 is TGCAGCGCCTTGACAGGGCGGAATTCACCCCTCCACTTT.

V is TRBV28 and J is TRBJ2-1; D is uncertain. The V gene's germline CDR1 is MDHEN and CDR2 SYDVKM. The CDR3 is 11 amino acids. With 6 bases removed from V and 8 bases from J, the gap between germline ends came to 8 bases. CDR3 loop: CASSPVDEQFF. CDR3 bases: TGTGCCAGCAGCCCAGTCGATGAGCAGTTCTTC.